What follows is one TCR beta chain and its context. This record comes from a study of blood T cell repertoires in COVID-19. The overall study: COVID-19 samples, acute and convalescent, were from the United States, Italy and Spain.

Study processing details: Quantification of nucleated cells was approximated via reference gene primer amplification. Measured with immunoSEQ multiplex PCR; TCRdb has only the in-frame clones, and not every one. D and trimming were read from the DNA, whereas the V and J calls and clone size are those reported in that table. The data contain approximately 480,000 clones, about 91% of them singletons. While infection was still active, Seattle patients were enrolled and then followed longitudinally. V was shortened by 3 bases and J by 0 bases, with 12 bases between the two germline ends. Germline V gene sequence: CDR1 LNHNV, CDR2 YYDKDF (reference sequence). The CDR3 runs to 16 residues.

The sample consisted of peripheral blood. The chain has TRBV15 and TRBJ2-1; D is possibly TRBD1 (5 bases). This clonotype was sampled from a man aged 18-30 years with COVID-19, enrolled during active disease. The CDR3 nucleotides read TGTGCCACCAGCAGGGTGATAAGGGGCTCCTACAATGAGCAGTTCTTC. Amino acids: CATSRVIRGSYNEQFF.